The present entry profiles one T cell receptor (beta chain) with its context. Its target is unknown. These data come from a study of shared clonotypes between healthy human individuals. Study-level points and caveats: Estimated richness values were generally larger in naive subsets than in memory subsets. Large sequencing depth failed to make sorted-subset sequencing complete, rarefaction showed.

The germline V gene has CDR1 LNHDA and CDR2 SQIVND (reference sequence). This CDR3 comprises 12 residues. Trimming took 5 bases from V and 5 from J, leaving 9 bases between them. At a deep level, the assay was run. Sequenced by immunoSEQ multiplex PCR; TCRdb stores in-frame clones only, minus some. The data show around 2.3 million clones, 95% seen once. The sequencing input was naive CD4+ T cells sorted from blood. Specified subset: CD45RA+ positively selected. This clonotype was obtained from a man younger than 35 in good health. The chain recombines TRBV19 with TRBJ2-5; no firm D call. The CDR3 DNA reads TGTGCCAGTAGTGGGGTTCGGGAGACCCAGTACTTC. Its protein is CASSGVRETQYF.